A selection of T cell receptor beta chains follows, all from one sample in a study of blood T cell repertoires in COVID-19. Generated by immunoSEQ multiplex PCR, the TCRdb table keeps only in-frame clones and is missing some. The sample has under 150,000 clones; around 89% are singletons. The sequenced sample consisted of peripheral blood. The receptor set was obtained from a human donor in a cohort sampled during active COVID-19. Each CDR3 is given with its conserved first and last residue. Fields, in order: CDR3 protein, CDR3 DNA, D gene, V gene, clone size, J gene. The D gene is left open where the match is weak. Rows give clone size only sometimes, using once, few, many, or a class for an expanded clone.

CDR3: CASGSGTGRTYEQYF
DNA: TGTGCCAGCGGCAGCGGGACAGGGAGGACCTACGAGCAGTACTTC
D: TRBD1
V: TRBV2
size: NA
J: TRBJ2-7

CDR3: CAISDPLVGKVEQFF
DNA: TGTGCCATCAGTGATCCCCTGGTGGGCAAAGTCGAGCAGTTCTTC
D: NA
V: TRBV10-3
size: few
J: TRBJ2-1

CDR3: CASSGDRGQEQYF
DNA: TGTGCCAGCAGCGGGGACAGGGGGCAGGAGCAGTACTTC
D: TRBD1
V: TRBV5-4
size: few
J: TRBJ2-7

CDR3: CASSLGVGTDRQETQYF
DNA: TGTGCCAGCAGTTTAGGGGTTGGGACAGATCGGCAAGAGACCCAGTACTTC
D: TRBD1
V: TRBV27
size: NA
J: TRBJ2-5

CDR3: CASASYQGNTEAFF
DNA: TGTGCCAGCGCCTCCTACCAGGGGAACACTGAAGCTTTCTTT
D: NA
V: TRBV3-1/TRBV3-2
size: NA
J: TRBJ1-1

CDR3: CASSLQGASEKLFF
DNA: TGCGCCAGCAGCCTCCAGGGGGCAAGCGAAAAACTGTTTTTT
D: TRBD1
V: TRBV4-1
size: NA
J: TRBJ1-4

CDR3: CASSLDYTQYF
DNA: TGTGCCAGCAGTTTGGACTATACGCAGTATTTT
D: NA
V: TRBV2
size: NA
J: TRBJ2-3

CDR3: CASSYPAGAQTQYF
DNA: TGTGCCAGCAGTTACCCAGCGGGGGCCCAAACCCAGTACTTC
D: TRBD2
V: TRBV6-2/TRBV6-3
size: NA
J: TRBJ2-5

CDR3: CASSREGGYNEQFF
DNA: TGTGCCAGCAGTAGAGAGGGGGGGTACAATGAGCAGTTCTTC
D: NA
V: TRBV27
size: NA
J: TRBJ2-1

CDR3: CASGTGEGNSPLHF
DNA: TGTGCCAGCGGGACAGGGGAAGGGAATTCACCCCTCCACTTT
D: TRBD1
V: TRBV3-1/TRBV3-2
size: NA
J: TRBJ1-6

CDR3: CASSQVASGVNEQFF
DNA: TGCGCCAGCAGCCAAGTCGCTAGCGGGGTAAATGAGCAGTTCTTC
D: TRBD2
V: TRBV4-1
size: NA
J: TRBJ2-1

CDR3: CAWRTVVPQTQYF
DNA: TGTGCCTGGAGAACGGTAGTCCCGCAGACCCAGTACTTC
D: NA
V: TRBV30
size: NA
J: TRBJ2-5

CDR3: CASSFGAGATEAFF
DNA: TGTGCCAGCAGTTTTGGGGCAGGGGCAACTGAAGCTTTCTTT
D: NA
V: TRBV27
size: NA
J: TRBJ1-1

CDR3: CAISDGSGVGETQYF
DNA: TGTGCCATCAGTGATGGTAGCGGGGTGGGAGAGACCCAGTACTTC
D: TRBD2
V: TRBV10-3
size: NA
J: TRBJ2-5

CDR3: CASSIQAGPYGYTF
DNA: TGTGCCAGCAGCATACAGGCAGGACCCTATGGCTACACCTTC
D: NA
V: TRBV2
size: NA
J: TRBJ1-2

CDR3: CASSQSGTPNEKLFF
DNA: TGTGCCAGCAGTCAGTCCGGGACACCGAATGAAAAACTGTTTTTT
D: NA
V: TRBV6-5
size: NA
J: TRBJ1-4